The 32 T cell receptor beta chains below were found in one sample sequenced in a study of shared clonotypes between healthy human individuals (dated by TCRdb to 2018 to 2020). Library creation used the immunoSEQ multiplex PCR assay. Held by TCRdb, this immuneACCESS table contains in-frame sequences only and omits some clones. Under half of the omission traces to an unresolved V gene where checked; the cause of the rest is unknown. The sample table shows around 940,000 clones, and approximately 80% are seen once. The top ten clonotypes cover nearly 1.5% of the sample. The material sequenced was memory CD4+ T cells sorted from blood. This specimen's cell subset or site label, interpreted: CD45RA-negative fraction. These TCRs come from a man younger than 35 in good health.

This chain joins TRBV7-8 and TRBJ1-3; tentatively, D is TRBD1 (6 bases). V lost 5 bases and J lost 2, with 16 bases in between. The CDR3 sequence is 16 residues long. Germline V gives CDR1 SGHVS, CDR2 FQNEAQ. The CDR3 reads CASSAPTGKTGNTIYF. As DNA, the CDR3 is TGTGCCAGCAGCGCCCCAACAGGGAAAACTGGAAACACCATATATTTT.

CDR3 protein: CASRREGGSYRGYTF. The DNA for the CDR3 is TGTGCCAGCCGCCGAGAAGGGGGTAGCTATAGGGGCTACACCTTC. This rearrangement joins TRBV6-1 to TRBJ1-2; D possibly corresponds to TRBD1 (6 bases). Germline CDR1 is MNHNS and CDR2 is SASEGT. This CDR3 is 15 amino acids long. The V end lost 8 bases, the J end lost 8 bases, and 24 bases lay between the germline ends.

This chain uses TRBV7-3 with TRBJ1-6; D is undetermined. V was cut by 6 bases and J by 7 bases, with 16 bases left in between. The CDR3 covers 15 residues. Germline CDR1 SGHTA, CDR2 FQGTGA. The CDR3 DNA follows: TGTGCCAGCAGTCCCATGGGGTCCATGAATTCACCCCTCCACTTT. It specifies CASSPMGSMNSPLHF.

This sequence joins TRBV5-4 and TRBJ2-5; 9 bases are a match to TRBD1. Trimming removed 3 bases from V and 1 base from J; junction bases left unmatched: 10. The germline gives CDR1 SGHNT, CDR2 YYREEE (reference sequence). The CDR3 covers 17 residues. Here the CDR3 DNA reads TGTGCCAGCAGCTGGGGACAGGGAATACCATCCCAAGAGACCCAGTACTTC. It codes for CASSWGQGIPSQETQYF.

This sequence joins TRBV30 and TRBJ2-7, with 7 bases aligning to TRBD1. The V gene's germline CDR1 is GTSNPN and CDR2 SVGIG (reference sequence). The CDR3 loop spans 11 amino acids. Trimming took 3 bases from V and 5 from J; bases not matched to a gene: 1. The CDR3 DNA sequence: TGTGCCTGGAGACAGGGGCACGAGCAGTACTTC. This sequence encodes CAWRQGHEQYF. The whole variable domain, filled in from reference TRBV30 and TRBJ2-7, reads SQTIHQWPATLVQPVGSPLSLECTVEGTSNPNLYWYRQAAGRGLQLLFYSVGIGQISSEVPQNLSASRPQDRQFILSSKKLLLSDSGFYLCAWRQGHEQYFGPGTRLTVT.

J is TRBJ1-2 and V is TRBV2; TRBD1 might be the D (5 bases). The CDR3 runs 15 residues. The germline V and J ends were trimmed by 4 bases and 2 bases, with 14 bases remaining between them. Germline CDR1 SNHLY, CDR2 FYNNEI. The CDR3: CASSASPQGNYGYTF. CDR3 sequence (DNA): TGTGCCAGCAGTGCATCACCGCAGGGCAACTATGGCTACACCTTC.

The chain uses TRBV27 and TRBJ2-6; tentatively, D is TRBD1 (6 bases). Looked up from germline, CDR1 is MNHEY and CDR2 is SMNVEV (reference sequence). The CDR3 sequence is 17 residues long. V was pared by 3 bases and J by 0 bases, with 12 bases between. The CDR3 DNA reads TGTGCCAGCAGTTTTGAGACAGGCCGCTCTGGGGCCAACGTCCTGACTTTC. Amino acids: CASSFETGRSGANVLTF.

The chain carries TRBV4-3 and TRBJ2-7; 7 bases are a match to TRBD1. Per germline, CDR1 LGHNA and CDR2 YSLEER. The CDR3 sequence is 14 residues long. V trimming: 0 bases; J trimming: 4 bases; junction bases outside the gene matches: 3. The CDR3 sequence is CASSQDLQGYEQYF. CDR3 coding DNA: TGCGCCAGCAGCCAAGACTTACAGGGGTACGAGCAGTACTTC.

The chain carries TRBV18 and TRBJ1-1, with D uncertain. From germline, CDR1 is KGHSH and CDR2 LQKENI. The ends were cut back, 2 bases at V and 1 base at J, with 11 bases in the middle. This CDR3 has 15 amino acids. The CDR3 DNA is TGTGCCAGCTCACCATCAAGGCCTACGAACACTGAAGCTTTCTTT. It is translated as CASSPSRPTNTEAFF.

This clone was recorded once. The chain is built from TRBV7-9 and TRBJ2-7; 9 bases fit TRBD1. The CDR3 is made up of 15 amino acids. V lost 5 bases to trimming and J lost 2 bases; unmatched junction nucleotides: 7. CDR1 SEHNR and CDR2 FQNEAQ come from the germline V gene (reference sequence). The CDR3 is CASSQGQGLTYEQYF. CDR3 nucleotides: TGTGCCAGCAGCCAAGGACAGGGGCTGACCTACGAGCAGTACTTC.

This chain connects TRBV14 to TRBJ2-2; 12 bases match TRBD2. The CDR3 has 15 amino acids. The germline CDR1 and CDR2 sequences are SGHDN and FVKESK. V gave up 4 bases and J gave up 5 bases; unmatched junction bases: 2. CDR3 coding DNA: TGTGCCAGCAGCCGAGGACTAGCGGGAACCGGGGAGCTGTTTTTT. This codes for CASSRGLAGTGELFF.

This chain uses TRBV2 with TRBJ1-3, with 8 bases matching TRBD1. CDR1 and CDR2 from the germline V gene are SNHLY and FYNNEI. CDR3 length equals 13 residues. V dropped 9 bases and J dropped 0; count of bases not matched to a gene: 1. The CDR3 sequence: CASTGGSGNTIYF. The CDR3 region has the DNA TGTGCCAGTACAGGGGGCTCTGGAAACACCATATATTTT.

The chain has TRBV18 and TRBJ2-5; tentative D call: TRBD2 (6 bases). With 6 bases removed from V and 3 bases from J, the gap between germline ends came to 17 bases. The CDR3 runs 15 residues. CDR1 is KGHSH and CDR2 is LQKENI in the germline V gene. The CDR3 nucleotides are TGTGCCAGCTCCCAGGGAGGTACACCGAAAGAGACCCAGTACTTC. Protein: CASSQGGTPKETQYF.

The CDR3 spells CASVGAVGAGELFF. CDR3 DNA: TGTGCCAGTGTGGGAGCGGTTGGGGCCGGGGAGCTGTTTTTT. J is TRBJ2-2 and V is TRBV2; maybe TRBD2 (5 bases). The CDR3 runs 14 residues. Looked up from germline, CDR1 is SNHLY and CDR2 is FYNNEI. The ends were cut back, 9 bases at V and 6 bases at J, with 17 bases in the middle. The full variable domain, completed using reference TRBV2 and TRBJ2-2, is EPEVTQTPSHQVTQMGQEVILRCVPISNHLYFYWYRQILGQKVEFLVSFYNNEISEKSEIFDDQFSVERPDGSNFTLKIRSTKLEDSAMYFCASVGAVGAGELFFGEGSRLTVL.

The genes are TRBV28 and TRBJ1-5; no clear D. The germline gives CDR1 MDHEN, CDR2 SYDVKM. The V gene lost 3 bases and the J gene lost 2 bases, with 8 bases spanning the gap. The CDR3 spans 14 residues. The chain's CDR3 is CASSLRAGNQPQHF. Written as DNA, the CDR3 is TGTGCCAGCAGTTTGCGTGCGGGCAATCAGCCCCAGCATTTT.

This clone was found once. The CDR3 coding sequence is TGTGCCAGTAGTACTCGACAGGGGAGCTACACCTTC. It is translated as CASSTRQGSYTF. This rearrangement joins TRBV19 to TRBJ1-2; 8 bases are shared with TRBD1. CDR3 length equals 12 residues. V lost 4 bases, J lost 9 bases, and 4 bases stayed unmatched. Germline CDR1 and CDR2: LNHDA and SQIVND (reference sequence).

The rearrangement links TRBV4-1 to TRBJ1-4; the D gene is possibly TRBD1 (6 bases). Germline V gene lookup returns CDR1 MGHRA and CDR2 YSYEKL. Trimming removed 1 base at V and 8 bases at J, with 14 bases between. The CDR3 is made up of 15 amino acids. The CDR3 DNA follows: TGCGCCAGCAGCCAAGGGACAGACAATTGGGAAAAACTGTTTTTT. Protein sequence: CASSQGTDNWEKLFF.

This clone was detected once. The genes are TRBV6-1 and TRBJ1-5; D is uncertain. CDR3 length: 14 amino acids. V was trimmed by 6 bases and J by 1 base, leaving 10 bases between them. Germline lookup yields CDR1 MNHNS and CDR2 SASEGT. This CDR3 reads CASRRAGSNQPQHF. CDR3 in DNA: TGTGCCAGCAGAAGGGCAGGAAGCAATCAGCCCCAGCATTTT.

The chain is built from TRBV2 and TRBJ1-5, with D perhaps matching TRBD1 (5 bases). The CDR3 extends over 15 amino acids. V was shortened by 4 bases and J by 7 bases, with 17 bases between the two germline ends. Germline V gene lookup returns CDR1 SNHLY and CDR2 FYNNEI. The chain's CDR3 is CASSVVSSGAQPQHF. In nucleotides, the CDR3 is TGTGCCAGCAGTGTGGTGTCATCCGGGGCCCAGCCCCAGCATTTT.

In its sample, this clone was seen a few times. The V call is TRBV6-6, the J call TRBJ1-4, with D tentatively TRBD1 (5 bases). The V end was cut by 2 bases, the J end by 5 bases, with 12 bases between. This CDR3 comprises 15 residues. In germline, CDR1 is MNHNY, CDR2 SVGAGI (reference sequence). CDR3: CASSYRGNWNEKLFF. The CDR3 DNA follows: TGTGCCAGCAGTTACCGGGGGAATTGGAATGAAAAACTGTTTTTT.

The chain recombines TRBV5-1 with TRBJ2-3; D is perhaps TRBD2 (6 bases). This CDR3 has 15 residues. Trimming removed 4 bases from V and 0 bases from J, with 12 bases in between. Germline CDR1 is SGHRS and CDR2 is YFSETQ. This chain's CDR3 is CASSPSGTSTDTQYF. As DNA, the CDR3 is TGCGCCAGCAGCCCCTCCGGGACTAGCACAGATACGCAGTATTTT.

This chain connects TRBV5-1 to TRBJ1-1, with D hard to call. Looked up from germline, CDR1 is SGHRS and CDR2 is YFSETQ. Between the trimmed V and J ends, which lost 0 bases and 1 base, there was a span of 7 bases. The CDR3 consists of 14 residues. CDR3 loop: CASSLVPQNTEAFF. The CDR3 DNA reads TGCGCCAGCAGCTTGGTCCCACAGAACACTGAAGCTTTCTTT.

As DNA, the CDR3 is TGTGCCAGAAGCTTGGCCATGGGTAGCTCCTACGAGCAGTACTTC. Encoded protein: CARSLAMGSSYEQYF. V and J are TRBV5-3 and TRBJ2-7; D gene ambiguous. TRBV5-3 is an ORF for which the function is uncertain. Trimming removed 0 bases from V and 0 bases from J, with 10 bases in between. The CDR3 runs to 15 residues.

The CDR3 DNA follows: TGCGCCAGCAGCCAAGACGTGGCTAATAATTCACCCCTCCACTTT. Protein product: CASSQDVANNSPLHF. This rearrangement joins TRBV4-3 to TRBJ1-6; D is uncertain. The germline V and J ends were trimmed by 0 bases and 5 bases, with 8 bases remaining between them. This CDR3 is built from 15 residues. Germline CDR1 reads LGHNA; CDR2 reads YSLEER.

The rearrangement joins TRBV19 to TRBJ2-2; the match to TRBD1 covers 9 bases. This CDR3 has 17 amino acids. Germline CDR1 is LNHDA and CDR2 is SQIVND (reference sequence). Trimming took 5 bases from V and 2 from J; bases not matched to a gene: 9. CDR3 nucleotides: TGTGCCAGTAGTGGGGACAGGGTAACAGCCAACACCGGGGAGCTGTTTTTT. It yields the protein CASSGDRVTANTGELFF.

This clone was seen ten or more times. The chain recombines TRBV12-5 with TRBJ1-5; 7 bases are a match to TRBD1. CDR3 length equals 17 residues. Germline values: CDR1 LGHNT, CDR2 FRNRAP. Trimming at V came to 7 bases and at J to 3 bases, leaving 15 bases not matched to a gene. The CDR3 loop reads CASDPHWDSTFNQPQHF. In DNA, the CDR3 is TGTGCTAGTGACCCTCACTGGGACAGTACTTTCAATCAGCCCCAGCATTTT.

Regarding this clone: Its ends do not fully match the called genes, so a read error is possible. The chain joins TRBV5-4 to TRBJ2-6; 8 bases align to TRBD1. The CDR3 spans 17 residues. From germline, CDR1 is SGHNT and CDR2 YYREEE (reference sequence). CDR3: CVSSLAGQAGGANVLTF. CDR3 coding DNA: TGTGTCAGCAGCTTGGCGGGACAGGCCGGGGGGGCCAACGTCCTGACTTTC.

The chain is built from TRBV5-1 and TRBJ2-3, with D unresolved. CDR3 length: 14 amino acids. Germline V gene data show CDR1 as SGHRS and CDR2 as YFSETQ. V was pared by 0 bases and J by 4 bases, with 9 bases between. The CDR3 DNA reads TGCGCCAGCAGCTTGGTATCCGCAGCAGATACGCAGTATTTT. Amino acids: CASSLVSAADTQYF. Based on the CDR3 plus reference TRBV5-1 and TRBJ2-3, the full variable domain is KAGVTQTPRYLIKTRGQQVTLSCSPISGHRSVSWYQQTPGQGLQFLFEYFSETQRNKGNFPGRFSGRQFSNSRSEMNVSTLELGDSALYLCASSLVSAADTQYFGPGTRLTVL.

The V gene is TRBV19, the J gene TRBJ1-1; 7 bases align to TRBD1. The germline gives CDR1 LNHDA, CDR2 SQIVND (reference sequence). V was pared by 3 bases and J by 11 bases, with 21 bases of the junction left unmatched. The CDR3 totals 17 residues. DNA of the CDR3: TGTGCCAGTAGTATTGAACCTTTCCGGGACAGCCATTCTGGGGCTTTCTTT. Translating gives CASSIEPFRDSHSGAFF. The variable domain in full, completed from reference TRBV19 and TRBJ1-1, reads DGGITQSPKYLFRKEGQNVTLSCEQNLNHDAMYWYRQDPGQGLRLIYYSQIVNDFQKGDIAEGYSVSREKKESFPLTVTSAQKNPTAFYLCASSIEPFRDSHSGAFFGQGTRLTVV.

This chain links TRBV6-6 with TRBJ2-1; TRBD2 agrees at 11 bases. With V trimmed by 2 bases and J by 10 bases, 10 bases remained unmatched. The CDR3 loop spans 16 amino acids. Germline assignment: CDR1 MNHNY and CDR2 SVGAGI (reference sequence). The CDR3 DNA sequence: TGTGCCAGCAGTTACCCACTAGCGGGAGAGCTCTCCGAGCAGTTCTTC. It encodes CASSYPLAGELSEQFF.

This chain links TRBV18 with TRBJ1-4, with D unresolved. Between the trimmed V and J ends, which lost 2 bases and 3 bases, there was a span of 7 bases. The CDR3 is 14 residues long. CDR1 is KGHSH, CDR2 LQKENI, per germline. The CDR3 spells CASSPGLSNEKLFF. The CDR3 DNA reads as TGTGCCAGCTCACCAGGGCTCTCTAATGAAAAACTGTTTTTT. The variable domain in full, completed from reference TRBV18 and TRBJ1-4, reads NAGVMQNPRHLVRRRGQEARLRCSPMKGHSHVYWYRQLPEEGLKFMVYLQKENIIDESGMPKERFSAEFPKEGPSILRIQQVVRGDSAAYFCASSPGLSNEKLFFGSGTQLSVL.

This clone was detected only once. The V gene is TRBV9, the J gene TRBJ2-3; no clear D. Germline assignment: CDR1 SGDLS and CDR2 YYNGEE. The CDR3 contains 12 residues. V was pared by 0 bases and J by 7 bases, with 6 bases between. The CDR3 reads CASSVEGNTQYF. CDR3 nucleotides: TGTGCCAGCAGCGTAGAGGGCAATACGCAGTATTTT.